This section outlines one T cell receptor (beta chain) sequence together with its context. What it recognizes is unknown. As for time point: patch test 1, 2 weeks after DPC sensitization. Treatment meaning: therapeutic diphenylcyclopropenone sensitization with weekly scalp DPC. People who gave samples had alopecia, were 18 to 70 years old, and were suitable for DPC. TCRdb reprocessed the RACE reads with MiXCR, giving one entry per CDR3 protein. Of 370,000 or so distinct CDR3 sequences in the sample, nearly 5% were seen once. These data are taken from a study of human T cells and chemical hapten exposure. Background on the study: In the sensitization step, 2% DPC was placed on about 2 cm by about 2 cm of upper inner arm skin.

V trimming: 5 bases; J trimming: 5 bases; junction bases outside the gene matches: 4. In germline, CDR1 is LNHDA, CDR2 SQIVND (reference sequence). The CDR3 is 14 residues long. Whole-study findings and limits: With regard to DPC sensitization, TCRs above 1 in 1000 frequency did not change. It was expanded TCRs that formed significantly more large CDR3 similarity clusters than controls did.

The sample was whole blood, taken in connection with sensitization to the hapten diphenylcyclopropenone (DPC). The clonotype comes from a woman aged 45-60 years with alopecia areata. Some clones in this sample may be carry-over from other donors' samples. The genes are TRBV19 and TRBJ2-1; 9 bases map to TRBD1. CDR3 sequence reads: CASSVGTGHNEQFF. CDR3 sequence (DNA): TGTGCCAGTAGTGTCGGGACAGGGCACAATGAGCAGTTCTTC.